This T cell receptor beta chain was captured in a study of T cell responses to AZD1222 COVID-19 vaccine. Background on the study: Pooled together were second doses at about 4 or about 12 weeks.

With regard to this clone: The antigen remains unidentified.

In germline, CDR1 is SGHRS, CDR2 YFSETQ. The CDR3 extends over 16 amino acids. Trimming stripped 0 bases from V and 2 bases from J, with 9 bases between. The method was immunoSEQ multiplex PCR; TCRdb's version includes in-frame clones alone and lacks a portion of them. The repertoire holds about 96,000 clones, with about nine tenths as singletons. Study results and caveats: Spike-specific TCR breadth and depth were elevated following two AZD1222 doses. Reportedly, nearly half the spike-specific TCRs target unmutated variant regions. The donor cohort was predominantly white British with a female majority, and clonal diversity may have been underestimated.

The TCR was taken from an adult in good health. This chain connects TRBV5-1 to TRBJ2-6; D possibly matches TRBD1 or TRBD2 (6 bases each). The source was peripheral blood, collected on day 0 of AZD1222 vaccination. The CDR3 region is CASSLVGGAGANVLTF. CDR3 coding DNA: TGCGCCAGCAGCTTGGTGGGGGGCGCTGGGGCCAACGTCCTGACTTTC.